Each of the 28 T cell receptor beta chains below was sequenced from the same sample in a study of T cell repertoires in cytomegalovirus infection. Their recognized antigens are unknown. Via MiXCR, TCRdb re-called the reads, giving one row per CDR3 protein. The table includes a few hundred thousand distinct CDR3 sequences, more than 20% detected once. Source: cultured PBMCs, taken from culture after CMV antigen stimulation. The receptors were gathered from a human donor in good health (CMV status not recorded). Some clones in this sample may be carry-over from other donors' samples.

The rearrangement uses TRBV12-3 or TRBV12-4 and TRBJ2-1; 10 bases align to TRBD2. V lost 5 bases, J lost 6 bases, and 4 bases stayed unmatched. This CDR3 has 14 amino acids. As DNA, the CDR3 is TGTGCCAGCAGTGGACTAGCGGTTCTCAATGAGCAGTTCTTC. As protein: CASSGLAVLNEQFF.

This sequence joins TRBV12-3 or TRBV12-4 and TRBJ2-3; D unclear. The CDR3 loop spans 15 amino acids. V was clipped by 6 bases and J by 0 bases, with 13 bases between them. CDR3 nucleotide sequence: TGTGCCAGCAGACAAGGAGAGCCCAGCACAGATACGCAGTATTTT. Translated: CASRQGEPSTDTQYF.

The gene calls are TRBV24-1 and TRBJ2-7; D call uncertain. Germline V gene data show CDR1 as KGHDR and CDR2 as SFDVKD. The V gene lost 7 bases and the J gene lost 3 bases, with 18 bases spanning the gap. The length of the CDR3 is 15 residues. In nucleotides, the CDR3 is TGTGCCACCAGGGAGAATAGCAAAACCATCTACGAGCAGTACTTC. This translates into CATRENSKTIYEQYF.

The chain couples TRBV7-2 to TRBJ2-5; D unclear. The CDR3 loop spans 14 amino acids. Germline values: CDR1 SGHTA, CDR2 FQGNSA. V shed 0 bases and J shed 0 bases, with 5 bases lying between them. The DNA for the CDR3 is TGTGCCAGCAGCTTAGCATCCGACCAAGAGACCCAGTACTTC. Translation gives CASSLASDQETQYF.

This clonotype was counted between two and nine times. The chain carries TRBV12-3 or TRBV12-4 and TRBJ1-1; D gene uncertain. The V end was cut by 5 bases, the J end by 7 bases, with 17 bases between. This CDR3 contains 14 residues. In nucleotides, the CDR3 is TGTGCCAGCAGTGGCACCTACGACTTCGTTGAAGCTTTCTTT. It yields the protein CASSGTYDFVEAFF.

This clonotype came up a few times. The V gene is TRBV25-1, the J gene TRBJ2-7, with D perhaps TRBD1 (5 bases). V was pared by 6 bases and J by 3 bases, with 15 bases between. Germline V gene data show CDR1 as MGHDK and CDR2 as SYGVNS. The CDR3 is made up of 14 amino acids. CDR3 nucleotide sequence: TGTGCCAGCAGACCTCAGGGTCAAAGCTACGAGCAGTACTTC. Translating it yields CASRPQGQSYEQYF.

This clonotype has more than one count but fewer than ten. The DNA for the CDR3 is TGCGCCAGCAGCCGGCGGCGTGGGGGTATCACTGAAGCTTTCTTT. Its translation: CASSRRRGGITEAFF. The V call is TRBV4-1, the J call TRBJ1-1, with D tentatively TRBD1 (5 bases). Trimming shortened V by 4 bases and J by 4 bases, and 16 bases separated the two germline ends. The germline CDR1 and CDR2 sequences are MGHRA and YSYEKL. The CDR3 extends over 15 amino acids.

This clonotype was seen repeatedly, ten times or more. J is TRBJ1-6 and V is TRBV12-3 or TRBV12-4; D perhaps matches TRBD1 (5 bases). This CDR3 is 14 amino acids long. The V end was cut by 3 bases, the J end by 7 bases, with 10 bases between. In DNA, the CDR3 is TGTGCCAGCAGTTTGCGAAGGGGAAATTCACCCCTCCACTTT. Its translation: CASSLRRGNSPLHF.

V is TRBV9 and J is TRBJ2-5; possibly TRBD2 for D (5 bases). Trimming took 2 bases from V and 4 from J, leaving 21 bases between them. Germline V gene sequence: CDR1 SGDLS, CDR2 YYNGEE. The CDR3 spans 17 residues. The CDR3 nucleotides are TGTGCCAGCAGCGTCGATAGGGAGACCCGTGGGGTAGAGACCCAGTACTTC. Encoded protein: CASSVDRETRGVETQYF.

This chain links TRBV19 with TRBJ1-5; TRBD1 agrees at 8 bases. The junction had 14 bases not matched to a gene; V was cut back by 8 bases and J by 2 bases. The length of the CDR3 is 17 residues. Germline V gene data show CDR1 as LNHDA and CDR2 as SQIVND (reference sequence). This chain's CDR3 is CASGTQGDFIGNQPQHF. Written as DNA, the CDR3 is TGTGCCAGTGGGACACAGGGGGATTTTATAGGCAATCAGCCCCAGCATTTT.

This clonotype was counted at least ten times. The CDR3: CASSTLYEQYF. The CDR3 region has the DNA TGTGCCAGCAGCACACTCTACGAGCAGTACTTC. This chain joins TRBV7-2 and TRBJ2-7; D is uncertain. The CDR3 runs to 11 residues. Germline CDR1 is SGHTA and CDR2 is FQGNSA. The V end lost 5 bases, the J end lost 3 bases, and 5 bases lay between the germline ends.

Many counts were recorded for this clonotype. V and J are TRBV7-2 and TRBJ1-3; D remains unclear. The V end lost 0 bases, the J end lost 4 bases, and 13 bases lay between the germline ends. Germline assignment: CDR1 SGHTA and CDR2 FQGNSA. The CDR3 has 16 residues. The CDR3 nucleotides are TGTGCCAGCAGCTTAGCGCAGGCGTCCGCGGGAAACACCATATATTTT. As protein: CASSLAQASAGNTIYF.

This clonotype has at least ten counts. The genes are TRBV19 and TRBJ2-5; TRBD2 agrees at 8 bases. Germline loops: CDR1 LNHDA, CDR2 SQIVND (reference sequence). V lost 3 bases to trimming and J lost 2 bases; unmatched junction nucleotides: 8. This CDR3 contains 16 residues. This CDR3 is CASSMTSAGGQETQYF. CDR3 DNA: TGTGCCAGTAGTATGACCTCCGCGGGAGGACAAGAGACCCAGTACTTC.

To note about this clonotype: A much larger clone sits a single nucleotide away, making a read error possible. The CDR3 region is CASCSNQGGEAFF. The DNA for the CDR3 is TGTGCCAGCTGCTCTAATCAGGGGGGTGAAGCTTTCTTT. The V call is TRBV7-2, the J call TRBJ1-1, with 7 bases matching TRBD1. Germline V CDR1 and CDR2: SGHTA, FQGNSA. The CDR3 is 13 amino acids. With 8 bases clipped from V and 7 bases from J, the junction kept 10 bases outside the gene matches.

The CDR3 region is CSARPGQLNTEAFF. CDR3 DNA sequence: TGCAGTGCTAGACCGGGACAGCTGAACACTGAAGCTTTCTTT. The chain recombines TRBV20-1 with TRBJ1-1; 7 nucleotides align to TRBD1. The ends lost 2 bases at V and 0 bases at J; junction bases unmatched: 3. The CDR3 consists of 14 residues. The germline CDR1 and CDR2 sequences are DFQATT and SNEGSKA (reference sequence).

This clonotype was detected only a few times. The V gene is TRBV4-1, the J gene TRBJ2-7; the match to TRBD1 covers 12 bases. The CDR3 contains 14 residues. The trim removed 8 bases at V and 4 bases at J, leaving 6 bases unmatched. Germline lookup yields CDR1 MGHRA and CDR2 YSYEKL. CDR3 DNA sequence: TGCGCCAGCGAACCGGGACAGGGGGCTTACGAGCAGTACTTC. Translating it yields CASEPGQGAYEQYF.

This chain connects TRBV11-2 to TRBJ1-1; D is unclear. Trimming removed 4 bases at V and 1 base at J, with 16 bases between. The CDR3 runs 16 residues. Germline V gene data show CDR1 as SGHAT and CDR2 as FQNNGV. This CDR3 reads CASSWGARTSNTEAFF. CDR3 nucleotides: TGTGCCAGCAGCTGGGGTGCCAGAACTTCGAACACTGAAGCTTTCTTT.

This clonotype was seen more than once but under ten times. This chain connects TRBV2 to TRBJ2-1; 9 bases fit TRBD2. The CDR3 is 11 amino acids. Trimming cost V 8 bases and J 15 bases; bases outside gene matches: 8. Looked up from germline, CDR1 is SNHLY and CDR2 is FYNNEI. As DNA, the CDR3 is TGTGCCAGCTATAGCGGGAGCGGGCTGTTCTTC. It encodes CASYSGSGLFF.

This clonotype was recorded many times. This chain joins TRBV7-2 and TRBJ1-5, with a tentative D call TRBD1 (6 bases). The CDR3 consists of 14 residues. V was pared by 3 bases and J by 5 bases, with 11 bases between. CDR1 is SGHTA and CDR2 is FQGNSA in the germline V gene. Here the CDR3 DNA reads TGTGCCAGCAGCTTTGTTGCAGGGGATCAGCCCCAGCATTTT. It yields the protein CASSFVAGDQPQHF.

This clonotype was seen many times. CDR3 in DNA: TGTGCCAGCAGCCCTAACTCCGATAGCGGGAGGGGAACAGATACGCAGTATTTT. It translates to CASSPNSDSGRGTDTQYF. V gene TRBV7-6 combines with J gene TRBJ2-3; TRBD2 matches 11 bases. This CDR3 is built from 18 residues. J gave up 3 bases and V 5 bases, and 13 bases lay outside the gene matches. CDR1 is SGHVS, CDR2 FNYEAQ, per germline.

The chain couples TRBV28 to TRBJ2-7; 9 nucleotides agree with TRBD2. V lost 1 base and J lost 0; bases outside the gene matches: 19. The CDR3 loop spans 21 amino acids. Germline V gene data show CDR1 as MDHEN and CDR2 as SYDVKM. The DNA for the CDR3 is TGTGCCAGCAGTTTATCCTTTTCACGCCGACTAGCGGTTTTGAGCTCCTACGAGCAGTACTTC. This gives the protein CASSLSFSRRLAVLSSYEQYF.

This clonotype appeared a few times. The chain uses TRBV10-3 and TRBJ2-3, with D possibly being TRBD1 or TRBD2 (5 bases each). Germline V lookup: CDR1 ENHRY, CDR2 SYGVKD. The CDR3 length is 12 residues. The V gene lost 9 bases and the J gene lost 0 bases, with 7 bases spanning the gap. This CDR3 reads CAIGDSTDTQYF. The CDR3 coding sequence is TGTGCCATAGGGGACAGCACAGATACGCAGTATTTT.

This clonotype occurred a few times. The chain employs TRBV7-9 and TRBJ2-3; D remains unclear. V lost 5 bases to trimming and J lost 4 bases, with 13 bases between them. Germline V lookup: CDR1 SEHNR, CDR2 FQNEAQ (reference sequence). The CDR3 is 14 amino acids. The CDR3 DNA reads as TGTGCCAGCAGCCCGAAAACCTTCGCAGATACGCAGTATTTT. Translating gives CASSPKTFADTQYF.

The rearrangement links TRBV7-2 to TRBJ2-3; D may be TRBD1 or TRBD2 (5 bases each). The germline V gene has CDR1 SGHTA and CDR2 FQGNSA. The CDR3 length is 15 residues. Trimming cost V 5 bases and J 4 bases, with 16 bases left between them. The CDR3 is CASSLGPAPPDTQYF. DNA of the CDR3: TGTGCCAGCAGCCTGGGACCAGCCCCTCCAGATACGCAGTATTTT.

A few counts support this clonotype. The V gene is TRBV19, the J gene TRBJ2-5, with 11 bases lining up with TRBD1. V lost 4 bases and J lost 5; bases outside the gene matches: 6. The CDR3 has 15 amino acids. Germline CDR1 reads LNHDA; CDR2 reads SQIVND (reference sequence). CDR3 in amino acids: CASSTRTGGAETQYF. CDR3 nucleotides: TGTGCCAGTAGTACCAGGACAGGGGGCGCGGAGACCCAGTACTTC.

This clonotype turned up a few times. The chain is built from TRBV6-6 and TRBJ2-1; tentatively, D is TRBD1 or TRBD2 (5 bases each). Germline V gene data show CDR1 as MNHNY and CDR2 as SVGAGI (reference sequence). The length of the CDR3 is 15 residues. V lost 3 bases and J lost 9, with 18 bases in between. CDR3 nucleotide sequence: TGTGCCAGCAGTTATCCCGGACCTGAGGGGCGTGAGCAGTTCTTC. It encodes CASSYPGPEGREQFF.

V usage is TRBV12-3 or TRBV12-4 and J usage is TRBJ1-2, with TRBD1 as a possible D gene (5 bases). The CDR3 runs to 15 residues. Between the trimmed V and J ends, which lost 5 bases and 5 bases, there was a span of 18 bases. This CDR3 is CASSIRDLLGYGYTF. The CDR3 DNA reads TGTGCCAGCAGTATCCGGGACCTCCTTGGGTATGGCTACACCTTC.

For the CDR3, the DNA is TGCGCCAGGAACAAGGGGGCCGGTTACGAGCAGTACGTC. It is translated as CARNKGAGYEQYV. The genes are TRBV5-1 and TRBJ2-7; 7 bases match TRBD1. Germline V gives CDR1 SGHRS, CDR2 YFSETQ. This CDR3 has 13 amino acids. Trimming took 8 bases from V and 4 from J; bases not matched to a gene: 9.